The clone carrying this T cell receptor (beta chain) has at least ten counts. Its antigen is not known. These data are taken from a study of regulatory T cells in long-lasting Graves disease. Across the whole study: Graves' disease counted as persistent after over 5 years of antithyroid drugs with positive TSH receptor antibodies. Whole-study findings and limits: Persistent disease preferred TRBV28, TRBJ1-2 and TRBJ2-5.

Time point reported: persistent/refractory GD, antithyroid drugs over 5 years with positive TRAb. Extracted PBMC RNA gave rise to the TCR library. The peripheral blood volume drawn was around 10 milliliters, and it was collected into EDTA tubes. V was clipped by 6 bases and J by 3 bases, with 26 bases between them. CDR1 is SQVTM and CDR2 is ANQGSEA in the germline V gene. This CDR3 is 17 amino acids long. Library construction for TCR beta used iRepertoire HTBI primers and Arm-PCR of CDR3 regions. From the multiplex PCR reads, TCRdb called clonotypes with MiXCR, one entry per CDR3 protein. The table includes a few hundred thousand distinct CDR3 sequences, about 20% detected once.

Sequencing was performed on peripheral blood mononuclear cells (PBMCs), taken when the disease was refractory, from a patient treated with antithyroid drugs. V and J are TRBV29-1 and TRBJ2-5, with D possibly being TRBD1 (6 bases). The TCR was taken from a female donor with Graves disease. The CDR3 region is CSVIGGPGQRAKETQYF. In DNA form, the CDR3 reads TGCAGCGTAATTGGGGGCCCGGGACAAAGGGCCAAAGAGACCCAGTACTTC. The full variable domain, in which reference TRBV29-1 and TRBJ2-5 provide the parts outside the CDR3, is SAVISQKPSRDICQRGTSLTIQCQVDSQVTMMFWYRQQPGQSLTLIATANQGSEATYESGFVIDKFPISRPNLTFSTLTVSNMSPEDSSIYLCSVIGGPGQRAKETQYFGPGTRLLVL.